These T cell receptor beta chains were read from a single sample in a study of T cells expressing NK-cell markers. Reprocessing the 5' RACE reads, TCRdb reports a single entry for every CDR3 protein and omits DNA. Across some 280,000 distinct CDR3 sequences, the top ten clones capture about 0.4% of the sample. What was sequenced was blood T cells: a sorted CD56 or NKG2C T cell subset, CD4+ or CD8+ T cells, or bulk PBMC T cells (not recorded which). These receptors were collected from a man between 18 and 35 years old in good health. CDR3s include the opening cysteine and the closing phenylalanine or tryptophan. Size tells how often a clone was seen (once, few, many) or the class of an expanded clone, and some rows leave it out.

j_call: TRBJ2-7
v_call: TRBV12-3/TRBV12-4
clone_size: .
cdr3_aa: CASSLGNSGFKGEQYF

j_call: TRBJ1-1
v_call: TRBV2
clone_size: .
cdr3_aa: CASSVRLGAFF

j_call: TRBJ2-3
v_call: TRBV20-1
clone_size: .
cdr3_aa: CSASPSRATDTQYF

j_call: TRBJ2-1
v_call: TRBV5-1
clone_size: .
cdr3_aa: CASSWDRGRNEQFF

j_call: TRBJ2-1
v_call: TRBV10-1
clone_size: .
cdr3_aa: CASSDGASGDYNEQFF

j_call: TRBJ1-1
v_call: TRBV12-3/TRBV12-4
clone_size: .
cdr3_aa: CASSFQQGAEAFF

j_call: TRBJ2-7
v_call: TRBV20-1
clone_size: .
cdr3_aa: CSAAHPPSYEQYF

j_call: TRBJ2-2
v_call: TRBV12-5
clone_size: .
cdr3_aa: CASGLVGSGELFF

j_call: TRBJ2-1
v_call: TRBV5-1
clone_size: .
cdr3_aa: CASSRETSSYNEQFF

j_call: TRBJ2-3
v_call: TRBV28
clone_size: .
cdr3_aa: CASSFNQGVVDTQYF

j_call: TRBJ2-3
v_call: TRBV20-1
clone_size: medium-sized
cdr3_aa: CRTGDSRDSDTQYF

j_call: TRBJ2-1
v_call: TRBV2
clone_size: .
cdr3_aa: CASNLENNEQFF

j_call: TRBJ2-1
v_call: TRBV11-2
clone_size: .
cdr3_aa: CASSPEKSSYNEQFF

j_call: TRBJ2-5
v_call: TRBV20-1
clone_size: .
cdr3_aa: CSATDGSKETQYF

j_call: TRBJ1-2
v_call: TRBV29-1
clone_size: .
cdr3_aa: CSDFGPHGYTF

j_call: TRBJ2-1
v_call: TRBV4-3
clone_size: .
cdr3_aa: CASSQEIANEQFF

j_call: TRBJ1-6
v_call: TRBV19
clone_size: .
cdr3_aa: CASSINPRGVRNSPLHF

j_call: TRBJ2-1
v_call: TRBV7-8
clone_size: .
cdr3_aa: CASNLRPGLKRNEQFF

j_call: TRBJ2-1
v_call: TRBV14
clone_size: .
cdr3_aa: CASMGLEYNEQFF

j_call: TRBJ2-1
v_call: TRBV5-1
clone_size: .
cdr3_aa: CASSWRTSGAQNEQFF

j_call: TRBJ2-1
v_call: TRBV11-3
clone_size: .
cdr3_aa: CASSLGGQTSSYNEQFF

j_call: TRBJ2-2
v_call: TRBV29-1
clone_size: .
cdr3_aa: CSVEEGTGTGELFF

j_call: TRBJ2-1
v_call: TRBV5-6
clone_size: .
cdr3_aa: CASSPSLTSGRSGQFF

j_call: TRBJ2-1
v_call: TRBV20-1
clone_size: .
cdr3_aa: CSVIARSSYNEQFF